Listed here are 32 T cell receptor beta chains from one sample, sequenced in a study of T cells in tuberculosis. Assay used: immunoSEQ multiplex PCR; TCRdb lists only in-frame clones, some missing. The profile shows approximately 59,000 clones, about 86% of them singletons. Sorting used thawed, overnight-rested PBMC stained with anti-CD3, a viability dye and GMM-loaded CD1B tetramer. C32 glucose monomycolate from Rhodococcus equi was loaded onto the CD1B tetramers. Sequenced sample: CD1b-GMM tetramer-negative cells sorted from PBMCs. The receptors shown here come from an adult woman with latent tuberculosis.

The genes are TRBV5-1 and TRBJ1-2; D not resolved. The germline V and J ends were trimmed by 3 bases and 4 bases, with 10 bases remaining between them. The CDR3 has 13 amino acids. CDR1 and CDR2 (germline): SGHRS, YFSETQ. The CDR3 loop reads CASSSSDTYGYTF. DNA for the CDR3: TGCGCCAGCAGCTCTTCAGACACCTATGGCTACACCTTC.

The V gene is TRBV19, the J gene TRBJ1-2; the D gene is possibly TRBD1 (6 bases). V lost 9 bases and J lost 3, with 11 bases in between. The CDR3 consists of 12 residues. Germline CDR1 reads LNHDA; CDR2 reads SQIVND (reference sequence). CDR3 bases: TGTGCCAGCGTAGGGGGGGACTATGGCTACACCTTC. Translation gives CASVGGDYGYTF.

The count of this clone is one. The genes are TRBV19 and TRBJ2-2; possibly TRBD2 for D (6 bases). V lost 6 bases and J lost 2, with 13 bases in between. CDR3 length equals 15 residues. The V gene's germline CDR1 is LNHDA and CDR2 SQIVND (reference sequence). CDR3: CASRAGGTNTGELFF. The DNA of the CDR3 is TGTGCCAGTAGGGCCGGGGGAACAAACACCGGGGAGCTGTTTTTT.

V is TRBV19 and J is TRBJ2-2; D might be TRBD1 (6 bases). The CDR3 spans 18 residues. V was shortened by 1 base and J by 5 bases, with 20 bases between the two germline ends. The germline CDR1 and CDR2 sequences are LNHDA and SQIVND (reference sequence). The DNA of the CDR3 is TGTGCCAGTAGTATAGGTCAAAACAGGGTGGGATTGACCGGGGAGCTGTTTTTT. It is translated as CASSIGQNRVGLTGELFF.

This clone has only one observation. This chain connects TRBV10-1 to TRBJ2-5; D is unclear. The DNA end favors TRBJ2-7, so the J call may be wrong. The CDR3 has 11 residues. Germline CDR1 WNHNN, CDR2 SYGVQD (reference sequence). CDR3 protein: CASTGTYEQYF. As DNA, the CDR3 is TGCGCCAGTACGGGTACCTACGAGCAGTACTTC.

The chain is built from TRBV12-5 and TRBJ2-7; perhaps TRBD1 as D (6 bases). Germline V CDR1 and CDR2: LGHNT, FRNRAP. Trimming removed 2 bases at V and 3 bases at J, with 14 bases between. The CDR3 totals 15 residues. DNA for the CDR3: TGTGCTAGTGGTTTGTCCTCGACAGGTGTCTACGAGCAGTACTTC. It translates to CASGLSSTGVYEQYF.

The chain is built from TRBV30 and TRBJ1-2, with TRBD1 as a possible D gene (5 bases). This CDR3 has 15 amino acids. Per germline, CDR1 GTSNPN and CDR2 SVGIG (reference sequence). V dropped 0 bases and J dropped 6 bases, with 17 bases sitting between them. The CDR3 bases are TGTGCCTGGAGTGTTCCCGTCACCAGGGCCAATGGCTACACCTTC. It specifies CAWSVPVTRANGYTF.

V is TRBV19 and J is TRBJ2-7; TRBD1 is a possible D gene (6 bases). This CDR3 is built from 14 residues. Per germline, CDR1 LNHDA and CDR2 SQIVND (reference sequence). V gave up 4 bases and J gave up 2 bases, with 12 bases separating them. CDR3 coding DNA: TGTGCCAGTAGTACCAGGGGTAGCACCTACGAGCAGTACTTC. This translates into CASSTRGSTYEQYF.

The chain couples TRBV12-5 to TRBJ2-3; 9 bases agree with TRBD1. The CDR3 covers 13 residues. V lost 6 bases, J lost 6 bases, and 4 bases stayed unmatched. Germline CDR1 and CDR2: LGHNT and FRNRAP. The CDR3 region is CASGQGARDTQYF. The CDR3 bases are TGTGCTAGTGGACAGGGGGCGCGGGATACGCAGTATTTT.

This clone was observed a single time. The V call is TRBV2, the J call TRBJ2-7, with TRBD2 matching over 7 bases. The CDR3 contains 15 residues. CDR1 SNHLY and CDR2 FYNNEI come from the germline V gene. Trimming took 1 base from V and 2 from J; bases not matched to a gene: 5. Written as DNA, the CDR3 is TGTGCCAGCAGTGAAGGCGGGAGAGGACCCTACGAGCAGTACTTC. This encodes CASSEGGRGPYEQYF.

The chain recombines TRBV29-1 with TRBJ2-1; the D is unclear. This CDR3 has 13 amino acids. In germline, CDR1 is SQVTM, CDR2 ANQGSEA. V lost 4 bases to trimming and J lost 0 bases, with 7 bases between them. The CDR3 nucleotides read TGCAGCGTTGTGAGGAGCTCCTACAATGAGCAGTTCTTC. Translating it yields CSVVRSSYNEQFF.

This clone was detected only a few times. The V call is TRBV19, the J call TRBJ2-7; no reliable D call. Trimming took 6 bases from V and 2 from J, leaving 11 bases between them. The CDR3 runs 13 residues. Germline V gene sequence: CDR1 LNHDA, CDR2 SQIVND (reference sequence). As DNA, the CDR3 is TGTGCCAGTAGCATTGACATTCCCTACGAGCAGTACTTC. As protein: CASSIDIPYEQYF.

The chain uses TRBV4-2 and TRBJ2-1; TRBD2 agrees at 8 bases. Germline CDR1 and CDR2: LGHNA and YNFKEQ. J lost 15 bases, V lost 0 bases, and 10 bases had no gene match. This CDR3 spans 14 amino acids. Written as DNA, the CDR3 is TGTGCCAGCAGCCAAGATCTCAGCGGGGGCCGTGTGTTCTTC. Translation gives CASSQDLSGGRVFF.

On this clone: Distinct nucleotide sequences in the sample also encode this CDR3. The rearrangement links TRBV15 to TRBJ2-2, with 7 nucleotides matching TRBD1. The length of the CDR3 is 16 residues. The trim removed 0 bases at V and 5 bases at J, leaving 6 bases unmatched. The germline V gene encodes CDR1 LNHNV and CDR2 YYDKDF (reference sequence). As DNA, the CDR3 is TGTGCCACCAGCAGAGAGAGGGGGCAGGGTACCGGGGAGCTGTTTTTT. This codes for CATSRERGQGTGELFF. The variable domain in full, completed from reference TRBV15 and TRBJ2-2, reads DAMVIQNPRYQVTQFGKPVTLSCSQTLNHNVMYWYQQKSSQAPKLLFHYYDKDFNNEADTPDNFQSRRPNTSFCFLDIRSPGLGDTAMYLCATSRERGQGTGELFFGEGSRLTVL.

J is TRBJ2-1 and V is TRBV7-3; a weak D match, TRBD2 (6 bases). CDR3 size: 15 residues. Germline V CDR1 and CDR2: SGHTA, FQGTGA. The ends were cut back, 5 bases at V and 2 bases at J, with 13 bases in the middle. In DNA form, the CDR3 reads TGTGCCAGCAGCCGGGTAGCGGAACCCTACAATGAGCAGTTCTTC. Protein sequence: CASSRVAEPYNEQFF.

V gene TRBV2 combines with J gene TRBJ2-3; TRBD2 aligns across 9 bases. V shed 7 bases, J shed 2 bases, and the junction held 10 bases outside the gene matches. CDR3 length: 16 amino acids. Per germline, CDR1 SNHLY and CDR2 FYNNEI. The CDR3 spells CASTRSGTSYTDTQYF. Written as DNA, the CDR3 is TGTGCCAGCACCCGATCTGGGACTAGCTACACAGATACGCAGTATTTT.

The chain employs TRBV5-1 and TRBJ2-3; the match to TRBD2 covers 11 bases. Germline assignment: CDR1 SGHRS and CDR2 YFSETQ. This CDR3 region has 14 residues. Losses at the gene ends were 5 bases for V and 3 bases for J; bases not matched to a gene: 2. The CDR3 DNA reads TGCGCCAGCAGGTCTAGCGGGGGGACAGATACGCAGTATTTT. Translated, it gives CASRSSGGTDTQYF.

The rearrangement uses TRBV21-1 and TRBJ1-2; the D call of TRBD1 is as the table states it, not checked on the DNA. TRBV21-1 is given as a pseudogene. The CDR3 consists of 15 residues. The CDR3 DNA reads TGTGCCAGCAGCCCCGTATACAGGGATTATGGGGGCTACACCTTC. Translating it yields CASSPVYRDYGGYTF.

V gene TRBV7-9 combines with J gene TRBJ1-5; D ambiguous. V was cut by 2 bases and J by 0 bases, with 8 bases left in between. Germline CDR1 is SEHNR and CDR2 is FQNEAQ (reference sequence). The CDR3 spans 15 residues. The CDR3 sequence is CASSLNGASNQPQHF. The DNA for the CDR3 is TGTGCCAGCAGCTTAAATGGAGCTAGCAATCAGCCCCAGCATTTT.

The chain is built from TRBV2 and TRBJ1-2; 7 bases map to TRBD1. The germline V gene encodes CDR1 SNHLY and CDR2 FYNNEI. Trimming took 0 bases from V and 8 from J; bases not matched to a gene: 3. The CDR3 totals 13 residues. CDR3 in amino acids: CASSEATGPGYTF. The DNA of the CDR3 is TGTGCCAGCAGTGAAGCGACAGGGCCCGGCTACACCTTC.

This chain connects TRBV7-9 to TRBJ1-1; TRBD1 aligns across 12 bases. The germline CDR1 and CDR2 sequences are SEHNR and FQNEAQ (reference sequence). J lost 1 base, V lost 7 bases, and 7 bases had no gene match. This CDR3 is 16 amino acids long. CDR3 residues: CASTPGQGATNTEAFF. CDR3 in DNA: TGTGCCAGCACCCCGGGACAGGGGGCAACGAACACTGAAGCTTTCTTT.

The chain has TRBV6-1 and TRBJ1-5; D might be TRBD1 (5 bases). The CDR3 has 19 amino acids. Germline V gene sequence: CDR1 MNHNS, CDR2 SASEGT. V shed 1 base and J shed 0 bases, with 19 bases lying between them. CDR3 region: CASSEGWGLGGNSNQPQHF. The CDR3 nucleotides are TGTGCCAGCAGTGAAGGATGGGGATTGGGGGGGAATAGCAATCAGCCCCAGCATTTT.

The rearrangement links TRBV28 to TRBJ2-1; 10 nucleotides match TRBD1. CDR1 is MDHEN and CDR2 is SYDVKM in the germline V gene. The CDR3 sequence is 15 residues long. The V and J ends lost 7 bases and 1 base, in that order; junction bases with no gene match: 4. In nucleotides, the CDR3 is TGTGCCAGCACCCCGGGACAGGGGTCCTACAATGAGCAGTTCTTC. It translates to CASTPGQGSYNEQFF. The full variable domain, completed using reference TRBV28 and TRBJ2-1, is DVKVTQSSRYLVKRTGEKVFLECVQDMDHENMFWYRQDPGLGLRLIYFSYDVKMKEKGDIPEGYSVSREKKERFSLILESASTNQTSMYLCASTPGQGSYNEQFFGPGTRLTVL.

The V gene is TRBV15, the J gene TRBJ2-1; 8 bases match TRBD1. Germline V lookup: CDR1 LNHNV, CDR2 YYDKDF (reference sequence). V shed 3 bases and J 9 bases; nucleotides not matched to a gene: 16. The CDR3 extends over 17 amino acids. CDR3 sequence: CATSSEHAGGYFGEQFF. CDR3 coding DNA: TGTGCCACCAGCAGTGAACACGCAGGGGGCTATTTTGGTGAGCAGTTCTTC.

The rearrangement uses TRBV7-2 and TRBJ1-2; 9 bases map to TRBD1. V was pared by 1 base and J by 8 bases, with 11 bases of the junction left unmatched. CDR3 length: 16 amino acids. Germline V gene lookup returns CDR1 SGHTA and CDR2 FQGNSA. CDR3: CASSLGGQGSDMGYTF. The CDR3 nucleotides read TGTGCCAGCAGCTTAGGGGGACAGGGAAGCGATATGGGCTACACCTTC.

The chain has TRBV7-8 and TRBJ2-1, with D unclear. The CDR3 loop spans 12 amino acids. Germline V lookup: CDR1 SGHVS, CDR2 FQNEAQ. With 3 bases removed from V and 2 bases from J, the gap between germline ends came to 2 bases. The CDR3 region has the DNA TGTGCCAGCAGCTTCGCCTACAATGAGCAGTTCTTC. This translates into CASSFAYNEQFF.

J is TRBJ2-3 and V is TRBV14; no definite D call. From germline, CDR1 is SGHDN and CDR2 FVKESK. Deletions cut 4 bases from V and 1 base from J, with 15 bases between. The CDR3 has 16 amino acids. The CDR3 is CASSPTVPIGTDTQYF. DNA for the CDR3: TGTGCCAGCAGCCCCACCGTTCCAATAGGCACAGATACGCAGTATTTT.

The chain is built from TRBV5-4 and TRBJ1-1, with D perhaps TRBD1 (6 bases). The CDR3 extends over 15 amino acids. The germline V and J ends were trimmed by 0 bases and 1 base, with 10 bases remaining between them. Germline loops: CDR1 SGHNT, CDR2 YYREEE (reference sequence). CDR3 coding DNA: TGTGCCAGCAGCTTGGCAGGGGTCTGGAACACTGAAGCTTTCTTT. This codes for CASSLAGVWNTEAFF.

This chain joins TRBV28 and TRBJ2-7; maybe TRBD2 (5 bases). Germline V gene data show CDR1 as MDHEN and CDR2 as SYDVKM. The ends were cut back, 6 bases at V and 3 bases at J, with 18 bases in the middle. CDR3 size: 15 residues. The chain's CDR3 is CASRLGWELVYEQYF. The CDR3 nucleotides read TGTGCCAGCAGACTCGGCTGGGAGCTCGTCTACGAGCAGTACTTC.

The table lists this clone with a few counts. V usage is TRBV5-5 and J usage is TRBJ2-7; 12 nucleotides line up with TRBD2. CDR1 is SGHKS and CDR2 is YYEKEE in the germline V gene (reference sequence). With 0 bases clipped from V and 7 bases from J, the junction kept 8 bases outside the gene matches. This CDR3 comprises 16 residues. Written as DNA, the CDR3 is TGTGCCAGCAGCTTGGGACTAGCGGGAGACAGTCGGGAGCAGTACTTC. The encoded protein is CASSLGLAGDSREQYF.

The genes are TRBV21-1 and TRBJ2-1; TRBD1 reflects the table's D call only, with no check against the DNA. TRBV21-1 is listed as a pseudogene. This CDR3 is built from 13 residues. This CDR3 is CASLKDRPNEQFF. The CDR3 nucleotides read TGTGCCAGCCTTAAGGACAGACCCAATGAGCAGTTCTTC.

The rearrangement joins TRBV18 to TRBJ2-5; 8 nucleotides align to TRBD2. This CDR3 has 14 residues. J lost 4 bases, V lost 3 bases, and 4 bases had no gene match. Looked up from germline, CDR1 is KGHSH and CDR2 is LQKENI. In nucleotides, the CDR3 is TGTGCCAGCTCACCTAGCGGGGCGGGAGAGACCCAGTACTTC. Encoded protein: CASSPSGAGETQYF.